This T cell receptor beta chain was captured by sequencing in a study of T cells after yellow fever vaccination. MiXCR was run by TCRdb on the 5' RACE reads, yielding one entry per CDR3 protein. The table includes 120,000 or so distinct CDR3 sequences, around 15% detected once. CDR3 length: 12 amino acids. Germline CDR1 SGHNT, CDR2 YENEEA. V shed 3 bases and J shed 6 bases, with 9 bases lying between them. This clonotype appeared a few times. Sequencing was performed on CD8+ T cells sorted from PBMCs, taken 5 days after the yellow fever booster vaccination. The sequence derives from a young man who received the YFV17D yellow fever vaccine. The chain joins TRBV11-3 to TRBJ2-7, with D perhaps being TRBD1 or TRBD2 (5 bases each). The CDR3 sequence: CASSFGGVEQYF. The CDR3 DNA is TGTGCCAGCAGCTTTGGGGGAGTCGAGCAGTACTTC.